The entry below describes one TCR beta chain. Its antigen remains unidentified. The data are from a study of shared clonotypes between healthy human individuals. The wider study: CD4 naive and memory got three plates each, CD8 naive two, CD8 memory one. Regarding the study as a whole: Around 5% of naive CD4 clonotypes were common to a few donors. Deeper or shallower sequencing was expected to change how clonotypes are shared among donors.

The donors, all of them Caucasian adults, lived in Nashville, Tennessee. The table came from immunoSEQ multiplex PCR; TCRdb's copy has only in-frame clones and leaves some out. The table includes roughly 2.4 million clones, 95% detected once. Trimming took off 6 bases at V and 1 base at J, with 13 bases between the two ends. Germline CDR1 KGHSH, CDR2 LQKENI. CDR3 length equals 14 residues. Sequenced input: naive CD4+ T cells sorted from blood. Subset meaning: CD45RA+ positively selected. The receptor's source is a man aged 18-30 years in good health. The chain couples TRBV18 to TRBJ2-7, with D perhaps TRBD2 (5 bases). The CDR3 is CASSRDTGSYEQYF. The CDR3 nucleotides read TGTGCCAGCTCCCGGGATACGGGTTCCTACGAGCAGTACTTC.